The 23 T cell receptor beta chains listed next were all sequenced from one sample in a study of early T cells in non-severe SARS-CoV-2 infection. TCRdb re-analysed the 5' RACE reads in MiXCR, keeping a single row per CDR3 protein. The sample shows about 97,000 distinct CDR3 sequences, around 13% of them seen only once. The sequenced sample was whole blood. Receptors were obtained from an adult who was a healthcare worker with PCR-confirmed SARS-CoV-2 infection or an uninfected control (not recorded which).

The chain uses TRBV5-1 and TRBJ1-2; D is ambiguous. Deletions cut 0 bases from V and 2 bases from J, with 8 bases between. CDR1 and CDR2 (germline): SGHRS, YFSETQ. This CDR3 contains 14 residues. The CDR3 DNA is TGCGCCAGCAGCTTGGATCCGTTAAACTATGGCTACACCTTC. Translation: CASSLDPLNYGYTF.

By sample share, this clonotype is medium-sized (0.01 to 0.1%). The V call is TRBV2, the J call TRBJ2-2; D ambiguous. This CDR3 spans 11 amino acids. Between the trimmed V and J ends, which lost 2 bases and 5 bases, there was a span of 0 bases. Germline CDR1 reads SNHLY; CDR2 reads FYNNEI. CDR3 sequence: CASSETGELFF. CDR3 nucleotides: TGTGCCAGCAGTGAAACCGGGGAGCTGTTTTTT.

This clonotype was counted only a few times. This chain joins TRBV10-3 and TRBJ2-4; tentative D call: TRBD1 (6 bases). The germline V gene has CDR1 ENHRY and CDR2 SYGVKD. The CDR3 totals 13 residues. V was trimmed by 5 bases and J by 8 bases, leaving 13 bases between them. CDR3 residues: CAISRDMKDIQYF. For the CDR3, the DNA is TGTGCCATCAGTCGGGACATGAAGGACATTCAGTACTTC.

This clonotype was counted ten times or more. The rearrangement joins TRBV7-9 to TRBJ2-3; D not resolved. The germline CDR1 and CDR2 sequences are SEHNR and FQNEAQ (reference sequence). Trimming pared 4 bases from V and 6 bases from J, leaving 20 bases between. CDR3 length: 16 residues. The CDR3, as DNA: TGTGCCAGCAGCTCCGCCGTTATGGCTAGGCCTGATACGCAGTATTTT. Protein sequence: CASSSAVMARPDTQYF.

The chain couples TRBV2 to TRBJ2-3, with D possibly being TRBD1 (6 bases). The V gene's germline CDR1 is SNHLY and CDR2 FYNNEI. The CDR3 is 15 amino acids. Trimming removed 2 bases from V and 2 bases from J, with 11 bases in between. Here the CDR3 reads CASSEQGRPTDTQYF. Written as DNA, the CDR3 is TGTGCCAGCAGTGAACAGGGGAGACCCACAGATACGCAGTATTTT.

This clonotype was seen repeatedly, ten times or more. The chain links TRBV20-1 to TRBJ2-7, with TRBD1 identical over 8 bases. The ends lost 6 bases at V and 4 bases at J; junction bases unmatched: 14. Germline assignment: CDR1 DFQATT and CDR2 SNEGSKA (reference sequence). The length of the CDR3 is 15 residues. This CDR3 is CSASPPGQVMYEQYF. The CDR3 DNA is TGCAGTGCCAGCCCTCCGGGACAGGTGATGTACGAGCAGTACTTC.

This clonotype has only a few counts. The CDR3 reads CASSPQGNQPQHF. The CDR3 DNA reads as TGTGCCAGCAGTCCACAGGGGAATCAGCCCCAGCATTTT. The V gene is TRBV2, the J gene TRBJ1-5, with 7 bases identical to TRBD1. J lost 4 bases, V lost 5 bases, and 2 bases had no gene match. The CDR3 has 13 amino acids. Germline V gene data show CDR1 as SNHLY and CDR2 as FYNNEI.

Worth noting for this clonotype: Since a much larger clone is just one base distant, this may be a read error. This chain links TRBV6-1 with TRBJ2-7; TRBD2 might be the D (6 bases). Germline lookup yields CDR1 MNHNS and CDR2 SASEGT. CDR3 length equals 15 residues. The CDR3 protein is CASGEFAGSSYEQYF. In DNA form, the CDR3 reads TGTGCCAGCGGTGAATTTGCGGGGAGCTCCTACGAGCAGTACTTC.

There are many counts of this clonotype. This chain connects TRBV27 to TRBJ1-5; TRBD1 aligns across 7 bases. With 6 bases clipped from V and 2 bases from J, the junction kept 1 base outside the gene matches. Per germline, CDR1 MNHEY and CDR2 SMNVEV (reference sequence). There are 13 residues in the CDR3. In DNA form, the CDR3 reads TGTGCCAGCAGCGGACAGGGCAATCAGCCCCAGCATTTT. It is translated as CASSGQGNQPQHF.

The gene calls are TRBV7-2 and TRBJ2-7, with 7 positions matching TRBD2. The CDR3 is 15 residues long. Germline V gives CDR1 SGHTA, CDR2 FQGNSA. The ends lost 0 bases at V and 3 bases at J; junction bases unmatched: 5. CDR3 sequence: CASSLAGGPFYEQYF. The CDR3, as DNA: TGTGCCAGCAGCTTAGCGGGAGGGCCGTTCTACGAGCAGTACTTC.

The chain is built from TRBV20-1 and TRBJ2-7; the D gene is possibly TRBD1 (7 bases). The germline V and J ends were trimmed by 1 base and 3 bases, with 13 bases remaining between them. The V gene's germline CDR1 is DFQATT and CDR2 SNEGSKA (reference sequence). The CDR3 loop spans 14 amino acids. Written as DNA, the CDR3 is TGCAGTGCTAGAGGTCACAGGGGAGGCTACGAGCAGTACTTC. It yields the protein CSARGHRGGYEQYF.

This clonotype was seen more than once but under ten times. The chain links TRBV20-1 to TRBJ2-1; D not resolved. The CDR3 sequence is 11 residues long. Trimming left V 7 bases short and J 5 bases short, with 9 bases between. Germline V gives CDR1 DFQATT, CDR2 SNEGSKA (reference sequence). As DNA, the CDR3 is TGCAGTGTCGACATCCACAATGAGCAGTTCTTC. This codes for CSVDIHNEQFF.

This clonotype occurred a few times. The V call is TRBV28, the J call TRBJ2-5; the D gene is possibly TRBD2 (6 bases). The V gene's germline CDR1 is MDHEN and CDR2 SYDVKM. The CDR3 totals 14 residues. Trimming took 4 bases from V and 5 from J, leaving 14 bases between them. The CDR3 is CASSSPGDRETQYF. The DNA of the CDR3 is TGTGCCAGCAGTTCTCCGGGAGATCGGGAGACCCAGTACTTC.

J is TRBJ2-7 and V is TRBV28, with D maybe TRBD2 (6 bases). CDR3 size: 13 residues. CDR1 is MDHEN, CDR2 SYDVKM, per germline. Trimming stripped 7 bases from V and 0 bases from J, with 10 bases between. CDR3 sequence reads: CASMTRPSYEQYF. CDR3 DNA: TGTGCCAGCATGACTAGACCCTCCTACGAGCAGTACTTC.

The sample holds many counts of this clonotype. The V call is TRBV10-3, the J call TRBJ2-1; D remains unclear. V dropped 4 bases and J dropped 6 bases, with 13 bases sitting between them. The CDR3 is 14 amino acids. From germline, CDR1 is ENHRY and CDR2 SYGVKD. Here the CDR3 DNA reads TGTGCCATCAGTGTCCCACCGGGCGGCAATGAGCAGTTCTTC. This codes for CAISVPPGGNEQFF.

Only a few counts were recorded for this clonotype. The chain is built from TRBV7-6 and TRBJ2-5, with 9 bases aligning to TRBD2. Germline assignment: CDR1 SGHVS and CDR2 FNYEAQ. This CDR3 has 15 amino acids. V gave up 5 bases and J gave up 5 bases; unmatched junction bases: 9. DNA for the CDR3: TGTGCCAGCAGCGCAAATAGCGGGAGTTGGGAGACCCAGTACTTC. Protein: CASSANSGSWETQYF.

This clonotype showed up just a few times. The J gene is TRBJ1-1, the V gene TRBV20-1; D remains unclear. V lost 5 bases, J lost 0 bases, and 4 bases lay in between. Germline V gives CDR1 DFQATT, CDR2 SNEGSKA (reference sequence). This CDR3 is built from 11 residues. The CDR3 reads CSAPMNTEAFF. Written as DNA, the CDR3 is TGCAGTGCTCCGATGAACACTGAAGCTTTCTTT.

This clonotype was counted at least ten times. The rearrangement links TRBV6-1 to TRBJ1-5; maybe TRBD1 (6 bases). This CDR3 region has 13 residues. V was pared by 10 bases and J by 4 bases, with 14 bases between. The germline V gene encodes CDR1 MNHNS and CDR2 SASEGT. The CDR3 bases are TGTGCCACAAACAGGGTTGGTAATCAGCCCCAGCATTTT. Protein sequence: CATNRVGNQPQHF.

At least ten counts were recorded for this clonotype. CDR3 DNA: TGTGCCAGCTCTGCGGGAGGGCCACGGGAGCAGTACTTC. Encoded protein: CASSAGGPREQYF. The gene calls are TRBV28 and TRBJ2-7; 9 nucleotides line up with TRBD2. V shed 8 bases and J 7 bases; nucleotides not matched to a gene: 9. This CDR3 region has 13 residues. The V gene's germline CDR1 is MDHEN and CDR2 SYDVKM. The entire variable domain, with the rest obtained from reference TRBV28 and TRBJ2-7, is as follows: DVKVTQSSRYLVKRTGEKVFLECVQDMDHENMFWYRQDPGLGLRLIYFSYDVKMKEKGDIPEGYSVSREKKERFSLILESASTNQTSMYLCASSAGGPREQYFGPGTRLTVT.

There are a few counts of this clonotype. The V call is TRBV29-1, the J call TRBJ2-1; D remains unclear. The CDR3 spans 11 residues. Germline values: CDR1 SQVTM, CDR2 ANQGSEA. V was clipped by 5 bases and J by 5 bases, with 7 bases between them. CDR3 DNA sequence: TGCAGCGTTCTGCCGGACAATGAGCAGTTCTTC. Its translation: CSVLPDNEQFF.

Many counts were recorded for this clonotype. The chain is built from TRBV11-2 and TRBJ2-1; 13 bases line up with TRBD2. CDR1 SGHAT and CDR2 FQNNGV come from the germline V gene. The CDR3 consists of 16 residues. V shed 1 base, J shed 4 bases, and the junction held 1 base outside the gene matches. The DNA for the CDR3 is TGTGCCAGCAGCTTAGGGACTAGCGGGGGATACAATGAGCAGTTCTTC. Its translation: CASSLGTSGGYNEQFF.

The V and J genes are TRBV11-1 and TRBJ2-7; no reliable D call. The V end was cut by 3 bases, the J end by 1 base, with 7 bases between. Germline V gene data show CDR1 as SGHAT and CDR2 as FQDESV (reference sequence). The CDR3 sequence is 13 residues long. CDR3 protein: CASSFGGSYEQYF. CDR3 DNA sequence: TGTGCCAGCAGCTTCGGCGGATCCTACGAGCAGTACTTC.

This clonotype showed up just a few times. This rearrangement joins TRBV20-1 to TRBJ2-3, with 8 positions matching TRBD1. Germline-derived CDR1 and CDR2 are DFQATT and SNEGSKA (reference sequence). This CDR3 has 12 residues. Losses at the gene ends were 7 bases for V and 2 bases for J; bases not matched to a gene: 2. CDR3 DNA: TGCAGTGGGACAGGGACCACAGATACGCAGTATTTT. Encoded protein: CSGTGTTDTQYF.